This TCR beta chain was retrieved from a study of T cells expressing NK-cell markers. Study background: Repertoire data for TCR beta were derived from sorted T cells (CD3+CD56+NKG2C+, CD3+CD56+NKG2C- and CD3+CD56-NKG2C+).

TCRdb reprocessed the 5' RACE reads and keeps a single row for each CDR3 protein, giving no DNA. The table lists roughly 420,000 distinct CDR3 sequences. CDR1 GTSNPN and CDR2 SVGIG come from the germline V gene (reference sequence). This CDR3 has 15 amino acids. The clonotype originates from a woman aged 18-70 years in good health. J is TRBJ2-2 and V is TRBV30; the D call from TCRdb, TRBD2, cannot be confirmed without DNA. Material for sequencing was blood T cells: a sorted CD56 or NKG2C T cell subset, CD4+ or CD8+ T cells, or bulk PBMC T cells (not recorded which). The CDR3 spells CAWRGAPTRTGELFF.